The 30 T cell receptor beta chains presented below share a single source sample, sequenced in a study of cytomegalovirus exposure and HLA in healthy donors (dated by TCRdb to about 2017). Receptor amplification or capture employed the immunoSEQ multiplex PCR assay. A mixture of 60 forward primers for TCR Vbeta segments and 13 reverse primers for TCR Jbeta segments was used in the multiplex PCR. Not all clones reach the TCRdb copy of this immuneACCESS table, which keeps in-frame sequences only. Checked studies attribute under half of the gap to unresolved V genes and leave the rest unexplained. The sample profile shows 100,000 to 120,000 clones; around 80% of them were found once. The ten largest clones add up to around 3% of the sample. Sequenced sample: PBMCs. These receptors all stem from a woman aged 60 to 75 in good health and CMV-seropositive.

The chain couples TRBV6-5 to TRBJ2-7; D is ambiguous. This CDR3 is 11 amino acids long. In germline, CDR1 is MNHEY, CDR2 SVGAGI. V was clipped by 5 bases and J by 12 bases, with 14 bases between them. CDR3 sequence reads: CASSARSYAYF. As DNA, the CDR3 is TGTGCCAGCAGTGCAAGGAGCTACGCGTACTTC.

The rearrangement links TRBV5-1 to TRBJ2-2, with TRBD1 identical over 8 bases. The CDR3 length is 16 residues. The V gene end was trimmed by 4 bases and the J gene end by 0 bases; junction bases not matched to a gene: 5. CDR1 is SGHRS and CDR2 is YFSETQ in the germline V gene. CDR3 amino acids: CASSPIQGANTGELFF. The CDR3 DNA reads TGCGCCAGCAGCCCTATACAGGGGGCGAACACCGGGGAGCTGTTTTTT.

This clone occurred once. One end of the junction does not line up with germline, which may come from a read error. The rearrangement joins TRBV9 to TRBJ2-2; 10 bases are a match to TRBD1. The CDR3 is made up of 15 amino acids. From germline, CDR1 is SGDLS and CDR2 YYNGEE. The CDR3 DNA sequence: TGTGCCAGCAGCGCCCGGACAGGGGGTACCGGGGAGCCGTTTTTT. Translating it yields CASSARTGGTGEPFF.

This chain connects TRBV19 to TRBJ2-6; the D gene is possibly TRBD2 (5 bases). CDR3 length: 16 residues. Trimming pared 5 bases from V and 0 bases from J, leaving 11 bases between. Germline V gene sequence: CDR1 LNHDA, CDR2 SQIVND (reference sequence). As DNA, the CDR3 is TGTGCCAGTAGTCCGAGGACTCTCTCTGGGGCCAACGTCCTGACTTTC. Protein sequence: CASSPRTLSGANVLTF.

The chain joins TRBV2 to TRBJ2-7; perhaps TRBD2 as D (7 bases). V was trimmed by 7 bases and J by 1 base, leaving 14 bases between them. The CDR3 has 14 amino acids. The germline gives CDR1 SNHLY, CDR2 FYNNEI. For the CDR3, the DNA is TGTGCCAGCAATGAGGGGGGGCCTTCCTACGAGCAGTACTTC. Encoded protein: CASNEGGPSYEQYF.

V gene TRBV6-5 combines with J gene TRBJ1-1; D uncertain. The germline CDR1 and CDR2 sequences are MNHEY and SVGAGI. V dropped 6 bases and J dropped 7 bases, with 6 bases sitting between them. This CDR3 has 10 amino acids. CDR3 loop: CASRTVEAFF. The CDR3 DNA reads as TGTGCCAGCAGAACAGTTGAAGCTTTCTTT.

The chain recombines TRBV29-1 with TRBJ2-2, with 8 bases aligning to TRBD2. V gave up 6 bases and J gave up 6 bases; unmatched junction bases: 18. CDR3 length: 17 residues. The germline CDR1 and CDR2 sequences are SQVTM and ANQGSEA. The CDR3 protein is CSVERRGERESAGELFF. The DNA of the CDR3 is TGCAGCGTGGAAAGGAGGGGCGAGCGGGAGAGCGCCGGGGAGCTGTTTTTT.

This clone was recorded a few times. V gene TRBV5-6 combines with J gene TRBJ1-5; possibly TRBD1 for D (6 bases). CDR3 length: 15 residues. Trimming cost V 4 bases and J 6 bases, with 17 bases left between them. CDR1 SGHDT and CDR2 YYEEEE come from the germline V gene. The CDR3 bases are TGTGCCAGCAGCAAACAGGGCCGGCTATCTCAGCCCCAGCATTTT. This sequence encodes CASSKQGRLSQPQHF.

The gene calls are TRBV25-1 and TRBJ2-5; TRBD1 matches 10 bases. Unmatched junction bases numbered 8, after V lost 8 bases and J lost 11 bases. The CDR3 contains 12 residues. Germline assignment: CDR1 MGHDK and CDR2 SYGVNS. The CDR3 coding sequence is TGTGCCAGCGGGACAGGGGTCGGAGAGCAGTACTTC. Residues: CASGTGVGEQYF.

V and J are TRBV5-4 and TRBJ2-1; 12 bases are a match to TRBD2. The V gene's germline CDR1 is SGHNT and CDR2 YYREEE (reference sequence). This CDR3 is 16 amino acids long. The ends lost 2 bases at V and 4 bases at J; junction bases unmatched: 4. CDR3 residues: CASSFLAGGPYNEQFF. The CDR3 bases are TGTGCCAGCAGCTTTCTAGCGGGAGGGCCATACAATGAGCAGTTCTTC.

This clone is a singleton in its sample. The CDR3: CASSARLTSGSMAGELFF. The CDR3 nucleotides read TGTGCCAGCAGTGCCCGTTTGACTAGCGGGAGTATGGCCGGGGAGCTGTTTTTT. V and J are TRBV6-1 and TRBJ2-2; 12 positions agree with TRBD2. Germline V gene lookup returns CDR1 MNHNS and CDR2 SASEGT. V lost 4 bases and J lost 6; bases outside the gene matches: 12. This CDR3 region has 18 residues.

This clone was observed a handful of times. V usage is TRBV5-4 and J usage is TRBJ2-2; D remains unclear. The V gene lost 3 bases and the J gene lost 4 bases, with 7 bases spanning the gap. CDR3 length equals 13 residues. Per germline, CDR1 SGHNT and CDR2 YYREEE (reference sequence). The CDR3 reads CASSSSSTGELFF. CDR3 coding DNA: TGTGCCAGCAGCTCCTCGTCCACCGGGGAGCTGTTTTTT.

The chain is built from TRBV27 and TRBJ1-5, with D tentatively TRBD1 (6 bases). The length of the CDR3 is 13 residues. The ends were cut back, 3 bases at V and 3 bases at J, with 6 bases in the middle. Germline loops: CDR1 MNHEY, CDR2 SMNVEV (reference sequence). The CDR3 nucleotides are TGTGCCAGCAGTTTGGGGGCCAATCAGCCCCAGCATTTT. Translated, it gives CASSLGANQPQHF.

V usage is TRBV6-1 and J usage is TRBJ2-5, with D tentatively TRBD1 (6 bases). The ends were cut back, 5 bases at V and 4 bases at J, with 14 bases in the middle. The CDR3 is 14 residues long. Germline loops: CDR1 MNHNS, CDR2 SASEGT. DNA of the CDR3: TGTGCCAGCAGTAACAGGGTCCGCGGAGAGACCCAGTACTTC. It codes for CASSNRVRGETQYF.

The rearrangement joins TRBV5-5 to TRBJ2-6; 7 bases line up with TRBD2. Trimming removed 5 bases from V and 0 bases from J; junction bases left unmatched: 5. The V gene's germline CDR1 is SGHKS and CDR2 YYEKEE (reference sequence). The CDR3 has 16 residues. CDR3 sequence (DNA): TGTGCCAGCAGGATGGGAGGGAACTCTGGGGCCAACGTCCTGACTTTC. Its translation: CASRMGGNSGANVLTF.

Written as DNA, the CDR3 is TGTGCCAGCAGATACAGCTATGAGACCCAGTACTTC. Amino acids: CASRYSYETQYF. The chain recombines TRBV2 with TRBJ2-5; no definite D call. The length of the CDR3 is 12 residues. Germline CDR1 and CDR2: SNHLY and FYNNEI. V was cut by 6 bases and J by 5 bases, with 10 bases left in between. Looking up the rest from reference TRBV2 and TRBJ2-5 gives the full variable domain: EPEVTQTPSHQVTQMGQEVILRCVPISNHLYFYWYRQILGQKVEFLVSFYNNEISEKSEIFDDQFSVERPDGSNFTLKIRSTKLEDSAMYFCASRYSYETQYFGPGTRLLVL.

The chain couples TRBV10-3 to TRBJ2-2, with 13 positions matching TRBD2. CDR1 ENHRY and CDR2 SYGVKD come from the germline V gene. V lost 11 bases, J lost 7 bases, and 10 bases stayed unmatched. The CDR3 contains 15 residues. As DNA, the CDR3 is TGTGCCGCAGCCGGACTAGCGGGAGTGGACGGGGAGCTGTTTTTT. This translates into CAAAGLAGVDGELFF.

The rearrangement joins TRBV6-5 to TRBJ1-5; 10 nucleotides agree with TRBD1. The CDR3 runs to 15 residues. The junction had 5 bases not matched to a gene; V was cut back by 2 bases and J by 7 bases. Germline V lookup: CDR1 MNHEY, CDR2 SVGAGI. This CDR3 reads CASSYRDRGEQPQHF. CDR3 coding DNA: TGTGCCAGCAGTTACCGGGACAGGGGCGAACAGCCCCAGCATTTT.

The genes are TRBV11-2 and TRBJ1-1; D may be TRBD1 (6 bases). The CDR3 totals 14 residues. CDR1 SGHAT and CDR2 FQNNGV come from the germline V gene. Trimming stripped 6 bases from V and 1 base from J, with 12 bases between. CDR3 in amino acids: CASSPDSANTEAFF. The CDR3 DNA reads TGTGCCAGCAGTCCGGACAGCGCGAACACTGAAGCTTTCTTT.

The chain employs TRBV9 and TRBJ1-2; D is undetermined. This CDR3 region has 16 residues. The V gene lost 4 bases and the J gene lost 1 base, with 17 bases spanning the gap. In germline, CDR1 is SGDLS, CDR2 YYNGEE. CDR3 in amino acids: CASSTREGNLNYGYTF. In nucleotides, the CDR3 is TGTGCCAGCAGCACCCGGGAAGGGAACCTTAACTATGGCTACACCTTC.

This chain connects TRBV2 to TRBJ2-7; 11 positions match TRBD2. Germline trimming cut 7 bases from V and 2 bases from J; bases unmatched to any gene: 13. In germline, CDR1 is SNHLY, CDR2 FYNNEI. The CDR3 runs to 17 residues. CDR3 protein: CASKGVEGTSGAYEQYF. CDR3 nucleotides: TGTGCCAGCAAGGGTGTGGAGGGGACTAGCGGAGCCTACGAGCAGTACTTC.

The chain recombines TRBV21-1 with TRBJ2-7; no DNA check was done on the table's D call, TRBD2. TRBV21-1 is a listed pseudogene. This CDR3 is built from 16 residues. CDR3 DNA: TGTGCCAGCAGCAAATGGAGGGATACATCCATCTACGAGCAGTACTTC. This codes for CASSKWRDTSIYEQYF.

This chain connects TRBV28 to TRBJ2-1, with 8 bases that match TRBD2. The junction had 4 bases not matched to a gene; V was cut back by 3 bases and J by 3 bases. The CDR3 runs to 15 residues. The germline V gene has CDR1 MDHEN and CDR2 SYDVKM. The CDR3 loop reads CASSLAGGLYNEQFF. The CDR3 DNA is TGTGCCAGCAGTTTGGCGGGAGGCCTCTACAATGAGCAGTTCTTC.

The V gene is TRBV28, the J gene TRBJ2-7; tentatively, D is TRBD1 (7 bases). The CDR3 has 13 residues. Germline V lookup: CDR1 MDHEN, CDR2 SYDVKM. Trimming left V 6 bases short and J 3 bases short, with 12 bases between. The DNA for the CDR3 is TGTGCCAGCAGATCAGGGGGGTACTACGAGCAGTACTTC. Its protein is CASRSGGYYEQYF.

The gene calls are TRBV12-5 and TRBJ2-1; TRBD2 matches at 14 bases. There are 17 residues in the CDR3. J lost 3 bases, V lost 7 bases, and 8 bases had no gene match. Germline CDR1 is LGHNT and CDR2 is FRNRAP. In DNA form, the CDR3 reads TGTGCTAGTGCCGAGGGACTAGCGGGAGAGAGCTACAATGAGCAGTTCTTC. Protein: CASAEGLAGESYNEQFF. Supplemented by reference TRBV12-5 and TRBJ2-1, the full variable domain reads DARVTQTPRHKVTEMGQEVTMRCQPILGHNTVFWYRQTMMQGLELLAYFRNRAPLDDSGMPKDRFSAEMPDATLATLKIQPSEPRDSAVYFCASAEGLAGESYNEQFFGPGTRLTVL.

J is TRBJ2-7 and V is TRBV18, with no clear D. Between the trimmed V and J ends, which lost 4 bases and 7 bases, there was a span of 17 bases. Looked up from germline, CDR1 is KGHSH and CDR2 is LQKENI. This CDR3 comprises 14 residues. The CDR3 DNA is TGTGCCAGCTCACAATCCGACACCGGTCGGGAGCAGTACTTC. As protein: CASSQSDTGREQYF.

This rearrangement joins TRBV6-6 to TRBJ1-3, with D unresolved. V was clipped by 4 bases and J by 0 bases, with 10 bases between them. The length of the CDR3 is 15 residues. The germline V gene encodes CDR1 MNHNY and CDR2 SVGAGI (reference sequence). CDR3 sequence reads: CASSSRGGSGNTIYF. The CDR3 DNA reads as TGTGCCAGCAGTTCCCGAGGAGGCTCTGGAAACACCATATATTTT.

The J gene is TRBJ1-1, the V gene TRBV25-1; a possible D gene is TRBD1 (6 bases). CDR3 length equals 14 residues. Trimming pared 7 bases from V and 5 bases from J, leaving 17 bases between. The germline CDR1 and CDR2 sequences are MGHDK and SYGVNS. The CDR3 nucleotides are TGTGCCAGCAAATCCCCCGGGACACCGACTGAAGCTTTCTTT. It yields the protein CASKSPGTPTEAFF.

This clone was observed a handful of times. V usage is TRBV5-1 and J usage is TRBJ1-1; TRBD1 aligns across 8 bases. Trimming took 1 base from V and 5 from J; bases not matched to a gene: 4. This CDR3 comprises 14 residues. Germline assignment: CDR1 SGHRS and CDR2 YFSETQ. The CDR3 sequence is CASSLLQGGTEAFF. The CDR3 DNA follows: TGCGCCAGCAGCTTGTTACAGGGGGGAACTGAAGCTTTCTTT.

V is TRBV15 and J is TRBJ1-2, with 10 positions matching TRBD1. The germline V gene has CDR1 LNHNV and CDR2 YYDKDF (reference sequence). V shed 1 base, J shed 13 bases, and the junction held 21 bases outside the gene matches. The CDR3 spans 18 residues. This chain's CDR3 is CATSRASGTGVSISGLTF. The CDR3 DNA sequence: TGTGCCACCAGCAGAGCATCCGGGACAGGGGTTTCGATTTCAGGCCTCACCTTC.